This paragraph reports one T cell receptor (beta chain). This sample is drawn from a study of blood T cell repertoires in COVID-19. The table came from immunoSEQ multiplex PCR; TCRdb's copy has only in-frame clones and leaves some out. This sample has 290,000 or so clones; around 90% occur once, and the top ten carry approximately 2%. This CDR3 region has 13 residues. Germline CDR1 is MDHEN and CDR2 is SYDVKM. Trimming shortened V by 5 bases and J by 1 base, and 8 bases separated the two germline ends. The chain uses TRBV28 and TRBJ1-1; D unresolved. The sample comprised peripheral blood. The TCR comes from a man aged 18 to 29 with active or convalescent COVID-19. CDR3 nucleotides: TGTGCCAGCAGTGACGACTGGAACACTGAAGCTTTCTTT. Protein: CASSDDWNTEAFF. The entire variable domain, with the rest obtained from reference TRBV28 and TRBJ1-1, is as follows: DVKVTQSSRYLVKRTGEKVFLECVQDMDHENMFWYRQDPGLGLRLIYFSYDVKMKEKGDIPEGYSVSREKKERFSLILESASTNQTSMYLCASSDDWNTEAFFGQGTRLTVV.